This TCR beta chain was documented in a study of T cell responses to AZD1222 COVID-19 vaccine. Study-wide findings and caveats: It was only after the peak T cell response that any repertoires were sampled. With dominance at 160-218 and 743-854, vaccine-associated CD4 TCRs spanned spike. Close to half of all spike-specific TCRs reportedly target regions of the variants that are unmutated.

Trimming took 4 bases from V and 2 from J; bases not matched to a gene: 6. Germline-derived CDR1 and CDR2 are SGHDN and FVKESK. The CDR3 runs 17 residues. Analysis merged second doses at about 4 or about 12 weeks. In the case of this clone: Its target is unknown.

Generated by immunoSEQ multiplex PCR, the TCRdb table keeps only in-frame clones and is missing some. The sample holds 180,000 or so clones, over 90% seen once. This clonotype originated in an adult who received the AZD1222 COVID-19 vaccine. The sequencing here drew on peripheral blood, taken 28 days after the second AZD1222 dose. J is TRBJ2-7 and V is TRBV14; 15 positions agree with TRBD2. The CDR3 is CASSPGLAGGKTYEQYF. CDR3 DNA: TGTGCCAGCAGCCCCGGACTAGCGGGAGGGAAAACCTACGAGCAGTACTTC. Supplemented by reference TRBV14 and TRBJ2-7, the full variable domain reads EAGVTQFPSHSVIEKGQTVTLRCDPISGHDNLYWYRRVMGKEIKFLLHFVKESKQDESGMPNNRFLAERTGGTYSTLKVQPAELEDSGVYFCASSPGLAGGKTYEQYFGPGTRLTVT.